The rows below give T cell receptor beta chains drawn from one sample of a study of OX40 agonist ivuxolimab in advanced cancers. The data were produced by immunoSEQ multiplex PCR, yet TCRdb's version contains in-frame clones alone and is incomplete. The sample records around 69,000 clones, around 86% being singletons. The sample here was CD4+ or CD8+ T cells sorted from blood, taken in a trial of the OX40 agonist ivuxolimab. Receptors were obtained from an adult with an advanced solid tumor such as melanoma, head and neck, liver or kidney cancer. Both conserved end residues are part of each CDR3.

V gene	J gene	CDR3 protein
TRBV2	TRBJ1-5	CASSDFSGGQPQHF
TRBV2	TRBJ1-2	CASTAGEGYTF
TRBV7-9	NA	CASSPRGGSEQYF
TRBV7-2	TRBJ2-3	CASSFSGGSTDTQYF
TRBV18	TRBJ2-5	CASSPGTEETQYF
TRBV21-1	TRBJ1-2	CASRLRGRTYYGYTF
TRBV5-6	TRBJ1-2	CASSQRLSSNYGYTF
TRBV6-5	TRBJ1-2	CASSEWAGDGYTF
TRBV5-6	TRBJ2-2	CASSSGTVNTGELFF
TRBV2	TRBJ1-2	CASSEALRGYAGYTF
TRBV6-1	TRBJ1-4	CASSENVVATNEKLFF
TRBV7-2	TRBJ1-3	CASSPRQVSGNTIYF
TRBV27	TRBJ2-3	CASSPRQGGDTQYF
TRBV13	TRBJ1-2	CASSYAATGGAGYGYTF
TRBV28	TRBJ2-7	CASTSGYAYEQYF
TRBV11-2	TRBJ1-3	CASSLDGAGVGNTIYF
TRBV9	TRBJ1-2	CASTLNDRVDGYTF
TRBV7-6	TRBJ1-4	CASSLRLGTETNEKLFF
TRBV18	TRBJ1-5	CASSSAPESNQPQHF
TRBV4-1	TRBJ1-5	CASSQGVVGQGLNQPQHF
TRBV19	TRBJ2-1	CASSIEASRLNEQFF
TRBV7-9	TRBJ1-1	CASSTGQGPGAFF
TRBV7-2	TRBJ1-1	CASSRSGLNTEAFF
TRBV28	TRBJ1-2	CASSWTTPGLFVSGYTF
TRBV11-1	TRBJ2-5	CASSSGLAGSEETQYF
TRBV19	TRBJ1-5	CASHPGDRQPQHF
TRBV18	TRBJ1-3	CASSRIGVSGNTIYF
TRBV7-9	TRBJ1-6	CASSREGDSPLHF
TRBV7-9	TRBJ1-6	CASSLQGSGNSPLHF
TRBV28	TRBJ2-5	CASSLIGNGETQYF
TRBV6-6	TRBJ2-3	CASSWRQSTDTQYF
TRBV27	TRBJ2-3	CASKGGGGRGDTQYF
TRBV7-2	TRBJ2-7	CASSFSGIGREQYF
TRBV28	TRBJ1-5	CASSLGKSNQPQHF
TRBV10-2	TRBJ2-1	CASRDWTSGQNNEQFF
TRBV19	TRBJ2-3	CASSNGYREMTDTQYF
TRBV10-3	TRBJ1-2	CATNPGQGAVGSYTF
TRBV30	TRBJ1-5	CAWSRDRLNQPQHF
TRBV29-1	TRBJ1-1	CSAGTGGWDEAFF
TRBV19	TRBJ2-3	CASSKTGTGGADTQYF
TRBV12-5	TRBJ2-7	CASGPDKTGLEQYF
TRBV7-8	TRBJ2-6	CASSLRDQRFSGANVLTF
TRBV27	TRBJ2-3	CASSSSGTGADTQYF
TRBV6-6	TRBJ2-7	CASSPPGRSPYEQYF
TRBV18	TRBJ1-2	CASSPGAGDGYTF
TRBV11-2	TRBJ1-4	CASSRTGGLTTNEKLFF
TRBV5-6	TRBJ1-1	CASRGVSQTGNTEAFF
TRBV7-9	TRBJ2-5	CASSPGIGETQYF
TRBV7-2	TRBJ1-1	CASSLVGTGRTEAFF
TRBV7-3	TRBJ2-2	CASSLKSGTGTGELFF
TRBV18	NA	CASSQRTDSYEQYF
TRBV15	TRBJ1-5	CATSRGQVNQPQHF